The 3 T cell receptor beta chains in this list originate from one sample, sequenced in a study of OX40 agonist ivuxolimab in advanced cancers. Profiling relied on immunoSEQ multiplex PCR, and the TCRdb table lists in-frame clones only, not all of them. This sample yields 70,000 or so clones, of which about 85% are seen a single time; 5% to 6.5% belongs to the top ten. Specimen: CD4+ or CD8+ T cells sorted from blood, collected in a trial of the OX40 agonist ivuxolimab. The origin of the receptors is an adult with an advanced solid tumor such as melanoma, head and neck, liver or kidney cancer.

This clone was observed a handful of times. This rearrangement joins TRBV7-9 to TRBJ2-7, with TRBD1 matching 7 bases. This CDR3 has 14 amino acids. Germline-derived CDR1 and CDR2 are SEHNR and FQNEAQ (reference sequence). V was clipped by 3 bases and J by 2 bases; unmatched bases: 4. The CDR3 is CASSLPDRPYEQYF. The CDR3 coding sequence is TGTGCCAGCAGCTTGCCGGACAGGCCCTACGAGCAGTACTTC.

This clone has only one observation. This chain connects TRBV10-3 to TRBJ1-1; maybe TRBD1 (5 bases). CDR1 and CDR2 from the germline V gene are ENHRY and SYGVKD. This CDR3 region has 15 residues. V lost 4 bases, J lost 4 bases, and 16 bases lay in between. The CDR3 loop reads CAISASGAHSTEAFF. CDR3 DNA sequence: TGTGCCATCAGTGCATCCGGGGCCCACTCCACTGAAGCTTTCTTT.

The chain has TRBV18 and TRBJ1-1, with 12 nucleotides matching TRBD1. CDR1 KGHSH and CDR2 LQKENI come from the germline V gene. The CDR3 is 16 amino acids. J lost 1 base, V lost 6 bases, and 6 bases had no gene match. CDR3: CASSARDRGRNTEAFF. CDR3 coding DNA: TGTGCCAGCTCGGCCCGGGACAGGGGGCGGAACACTGAAGCTTTCTTT.